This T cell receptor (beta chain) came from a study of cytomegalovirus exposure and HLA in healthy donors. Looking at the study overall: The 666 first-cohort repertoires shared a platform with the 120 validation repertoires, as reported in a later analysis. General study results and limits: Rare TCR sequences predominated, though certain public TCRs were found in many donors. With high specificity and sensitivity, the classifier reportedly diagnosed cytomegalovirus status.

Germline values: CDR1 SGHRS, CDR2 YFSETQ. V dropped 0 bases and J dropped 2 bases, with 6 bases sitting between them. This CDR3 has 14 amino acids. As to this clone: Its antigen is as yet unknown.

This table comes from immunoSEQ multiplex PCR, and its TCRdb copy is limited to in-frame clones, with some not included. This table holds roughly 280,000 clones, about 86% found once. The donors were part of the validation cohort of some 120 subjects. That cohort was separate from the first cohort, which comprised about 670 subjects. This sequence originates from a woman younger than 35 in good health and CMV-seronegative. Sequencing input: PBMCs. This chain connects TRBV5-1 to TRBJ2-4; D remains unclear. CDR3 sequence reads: CASSLGVSKNIQYF. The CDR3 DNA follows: TGCGCCAGCAGCTTGGGAGTATCCAAAAACATTCAGTACTTC.